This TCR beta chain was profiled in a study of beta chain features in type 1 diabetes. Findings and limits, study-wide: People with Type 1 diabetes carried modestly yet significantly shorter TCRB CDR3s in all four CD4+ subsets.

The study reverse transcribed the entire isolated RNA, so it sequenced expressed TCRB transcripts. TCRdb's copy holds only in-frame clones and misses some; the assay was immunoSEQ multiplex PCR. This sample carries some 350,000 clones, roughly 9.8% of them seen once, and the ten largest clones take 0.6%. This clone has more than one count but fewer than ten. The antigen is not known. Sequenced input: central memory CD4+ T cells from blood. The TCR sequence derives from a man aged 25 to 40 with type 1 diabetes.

The CDR3 loop is CASSGMEGLTYEQYF. CDR3 sequence (DNA): TGTGCCAGCAGCGGGATGGAGGGCCTAACCTACGAGCAGTACTTC. The genes are TRBV9 and TRBJ2-7; perhaps TRBD2 as D (6 bases). Germline V gives CDR1 SGDLS, CDR2 YYNGEE. The CDR3 extends over 15 amino acids. V lost 3 bases to trimming and J lost 2 bases, with 15 bases between them.